This record concerns one TCR beta chain sequence. These data are taken from a study of T cell repertoires in cytomegalovirus infection. TCRdb reprocessed the reads with MiXCR, giving one entry per CDR3 protein. The sample comprises about 180,000 distinct CDR3 sequences, roughly 17% of which are singletons, and about 23% rests with the top ten. With 2 bases removed from V and 0 bases from J, the gap between germline ends came to 11 bases. This CDR3 region has 16 residues. Per the germline V gene, CDR1 is MNHEY and CDR2 is SVGEGT. The sample comprised CD8+ T cells from PBMCs. This clonotype originated in a human donor in good health (CMV status not recorded). Some clones in this sample may be carry-over from other donors' samples. V usage is TRBV6-2 or TRBV6-3 and J usage is TRBJ2-1; unclear D gene. This CDR3 is CASSYPWAVSYNEQFF. For the CDR3, the DNA is TGTGCCAGCAGTTACCCGTGGGCTGTCTCCTACAATGAGCAGTTCTTC.